This TCR beta chain was profiled in a study of blood T cell repertoires in COVID-19. The wider study: Sites in the United States, Italy and Spain provided acute and convalescent COVID-19 samples. Sample material is recorded as cDNA or gDNA derived from T cells, B-cell-depleted T cells, or PBMCs.

Cohort 3 recovery required two negative PCRs, clearance, or symptom resolution. The CDR3 consists of 12 residues. The V gene lost 8 bases and the J gene lost 4 bases, with 11 bases spanning the gap. CDR1 and CDR2 (germline): WSHSY, SAAADI. Measured with immunoSEQ multiplex PCR; TCRdb has only the in-frame clones, and not every one. There are under 200,000 clones in the sample; around 89% occur only once, and approximately 8% lies in the top ten. The rearrangement joins TRBV10-2 to TRBJ1-1, with no clear D. The sequencing input was PBMCs or T cells enriched from blood (not recorded which). The receptor was derived from a young woman who had recovered from COVID-19. The CDR3 protein is CASGLVGTEAFF. The CDR3 DNA reads TGCGCCAGCGGTCTGGTCGGCACTGAAGCTTTCTTT.